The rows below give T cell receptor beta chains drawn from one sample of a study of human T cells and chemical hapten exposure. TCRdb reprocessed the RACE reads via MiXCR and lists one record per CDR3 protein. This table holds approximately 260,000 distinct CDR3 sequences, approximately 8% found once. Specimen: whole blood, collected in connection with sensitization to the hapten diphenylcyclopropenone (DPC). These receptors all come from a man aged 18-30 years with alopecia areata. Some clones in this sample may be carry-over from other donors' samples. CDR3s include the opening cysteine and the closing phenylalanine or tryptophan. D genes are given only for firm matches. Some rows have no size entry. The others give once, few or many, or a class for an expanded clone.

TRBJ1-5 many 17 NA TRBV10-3 TGTGCCATCAGTGAGTCTGTGGCCGGGGGATTCAATCAGCCCCAGCATTTT CAISESVAGGFNQPQHF
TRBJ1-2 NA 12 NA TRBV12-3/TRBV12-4 TGTGCCAGCAGTTTAAGGCAGTATGGCTACACCTTC CASSLRQYGYTF
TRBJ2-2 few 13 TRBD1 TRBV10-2 TGCGCCACGACAGGGTTGAACACCGGGGAGCTGTTTTTT CATTGLNTGELFF
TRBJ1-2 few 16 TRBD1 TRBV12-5 TGTGCTAGTGGTTTGGTACCGGGACAGGCCTCCTATGGCTACACCTTC CASGLVPGQASYGYTF
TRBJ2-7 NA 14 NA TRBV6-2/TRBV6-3 TGTGCCAGCAGTTATAGTGGGGGGCGTAGCGAGCAGTACTTC CASSYSGGRSEQYF
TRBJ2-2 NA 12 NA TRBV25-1 TGTGCCAGCAACAGGGAGGCCGGGGAGCTGTTTTTT CASNREAGELFF
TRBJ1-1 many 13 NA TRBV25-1 TGTGCCAGCAGTGAATGGGGGGGCACTGAAGCTTTCTTT CASSEWGGTEAFF
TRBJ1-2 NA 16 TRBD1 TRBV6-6 TGTGCCAGCAGTTACAGGACAGGGGGCAGTAACTATGGCTACACCTTC CASSYRTGGSNYGYTF
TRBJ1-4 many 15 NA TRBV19 TGTGCCAGCCGGAAGACAGTAACAACTAATGAAAAACTGTTTTTT CASRKTVTTNEKLFF
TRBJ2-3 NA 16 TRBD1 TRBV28 TGTGCCAGCAGTTCACCGACAGGGGGCTTGAGAGATACGCAGTATTTT CASSSPTGGLRDTQYF
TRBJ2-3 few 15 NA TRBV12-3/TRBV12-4 TGTGCCAGCAGTTTAACTCAAGGTCGGGGAGATACGCAGTATTTT CASSLTQGRGDTQYF
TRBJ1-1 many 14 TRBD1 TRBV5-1 TGCGCCAGCAGCTTAAACAGGGGATCAGCTGAAGCTTTCTTT CASSLNRGSAEAFF
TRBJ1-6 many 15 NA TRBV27 TGTGCCAGCAGTTTATCTGAGGGGATGAGGTCCCCCCTCCACTTT CASSLSEGMRSPLHF
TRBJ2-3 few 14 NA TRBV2 TGTGCCAGCAAGAGCACCGCTAGCACAGATACGCAGTATTTT CASKSTASTDTQYF
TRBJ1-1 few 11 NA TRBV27 TGTGCCAGCAGTGAGGGTAGGTCAGCTTTCTTT CASSEGRSAFF
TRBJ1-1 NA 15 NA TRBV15 TGTGCCACCCTTGGGTCACGGGAGATCAACACTGAAGCTTTCTTT CATLGSREINTEAFF
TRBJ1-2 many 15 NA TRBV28 TGTGCCAGCAGTTTAGAGCCCAGGGCCGGCTATGGCTACACCTTC CASSLEPRAGYGYTF
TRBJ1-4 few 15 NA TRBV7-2 TGTGCCAGCAGCTTACCGGTCGGTGAAGATGAAAAACTGTTTTTT CASSLPVGEDEKLFF
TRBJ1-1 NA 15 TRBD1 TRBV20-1 TGCAGTGCTAGAGATCAGGGGGCGAATTTGGGTGAAGCTTTCTTT CSARDQGANLGEAFF
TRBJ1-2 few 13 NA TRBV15 TGTGCCACCAGCAGAGCCCCCAGCTCTGGCTACACCTTC CATSRAPSSGYTF
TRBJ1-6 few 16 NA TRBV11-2 TGTGCCAGCAGCTTCCTCCCAGGACAGAGAAATTCACCCCTCCACTTT CASSFLPGQRNSPLHF
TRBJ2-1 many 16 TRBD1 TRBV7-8 TGTGCCAGCAGCTTAGAGGAGAGGGACAGGGGATTGAATCGGTTCTTC CASSLEERDRGLNRFF
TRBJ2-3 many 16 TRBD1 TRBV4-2 TGTGCCAGCAGCCAGGATGCCGGGACAGGCACAGATACGCAGTATTTT CASSQDAGTGTDTQYF
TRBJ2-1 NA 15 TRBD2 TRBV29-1 TGCAGCGTTACTAAGACTAGCGGCCTCTACAATGAGCAGTTCTTC CSVTKTSGLYNEQFF
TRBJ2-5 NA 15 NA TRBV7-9 TGTGCCAGCAGCTTAGCGTTGGGGGGCCCTGAGACCCAGTACTTC CASSLALGGPETQYF
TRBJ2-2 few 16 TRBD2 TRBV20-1 TGCAGTGCTAGAGATCGGCTAGCGGGCAACACCGGGGAGCTGTTTTTT CSARDRLAGNTGELFF
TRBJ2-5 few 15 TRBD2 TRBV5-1 TGCGCCAGCAGCCCGCGTCTCGGGGGGTTAAAGACCCAGTACTTC CASSPRLGGLKTQYF
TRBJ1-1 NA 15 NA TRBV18 TGTGCCAGCTCACCAGGGCGGGTTGGGTCACCTGAAGCTTTCTTT CASSPGRVGSPEAFF
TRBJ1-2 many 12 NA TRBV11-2 TGTGCCAGCAGCTTAGTTGGGGCTGGCTACACCTTC CASSLVGAGYTF